Listed below are T cell receptor beta chains from one sample, sequenced in a study of early T cells in non-severe SARS-CoV-2 infection. TCRdb used MiXCR to reprocess the 5' RACE reads, holding one entry per CDR3 protein. The profile shows some 41,000 distinct CDR3 sequences, 4.5% to 7% of them singletons. Material: whole blood. All receptors derive from an adult who was a healthcare worker with PCR-confirmed SARS-CoV-2 infection or an uninfected control (not recorded which). CDR3s include the opening cysteine and the closing phenylalanine or tryptophan. Fields, in order: V gene, J gene, clone size, D gene, CDR3 protein, CDR3 DNA. The D gene is left open where the match is weak. The size field is filled for only some rows; it gives once, few, many or a size class.

>TRBV6-1|TRBJ1-3|many|NA
CASKRQTSGNTIYF
TGTGCCAGCAAGCGGCAAACCTCTGGAAACACCATATATTTT
>TRBV7-2|TRBJ2-7|many|NA
CASSPWTGRDEQYF
TGTGCCAGCAGCCCCTGGACTGGCCGGGACGAGCAGTACTTC
>TRBV7-9|TRBJ1-2|many|NA
CASSLGTGGYTF
TGTGCCAGCAGCTTAGGAACGGGGGGCTACACCTTC
>TRBV25-1|TRBJ2-2|NA|TRBD2
CASSELGGVGELFF
TGTGCCAGCAGTGAATTGGGAGGGGTCGGGGAGCTGTTTTTT
>TRBV15|TRBJ2-3|NA|TRBD2
CATATGLAVVTDTQYF
TGTGCCACGGCAACCGGACTAGCGGTAGTCACAGATACGCAGTATTTT
>TRBV18|TRBJ2-7|many|NA
CASSPAGDSISYEQYF
TGTGCCAGCTCACCGGCAGGGGATTCTATCTCCTACGAGCAGTACTTC
>TRBV15|TRBJ2-5|many|NA
CATSREGVQETQYF
TGTGCCACCAGCAGAGAGGGCGTCCAAGAGACCCAGTACTTC
>TRBV3-1|TRBJ2-7|NA|NA
CASSLQIADSYEQYF
TGTGCCAGCAGCCTCCAGATTGCGGACTCCTACGAGCAGTACTTC
>TRBV6-6|TRBJ2-4|NA|NA
CASSRWARAKNIQYF
TGTGCCAGCAGTCGGTGGGCCCGGGCCAAAAACATTCAGTACTTC
>TRBV20-1|TRBJ2-7|few|NA
CSARVGDPPYEQYF
TGCAGTGCTAGGGTGGGAGACCCCCCCTACGAGCAGTACTTC
>TRBV7-6|TRBJ2-7|many|TRBD2
CASSLVLAEHTYEQYF
TGTGCCAGCAGCTTAGTTCTAGCGGAGCATACCTACGAGCAGTACTTC
>TRBV5-8|TRBJ2-7|many|NA
CASSIHSSYEQYF
TGTGCCAGCAGCATACACAGCTCCTACGAGCAGTACTTC
>TRBV7-8|TRBJ1-6|many|NA
CASSLNEGTPLHF
TGTGCCAGCAGCTTAAACGAAGGAACACCCCTCCACTTT
>TRBV28|TRBJ2-7|few|NA
CASCSTGSSYEQYF
TGTGCCAGCTGCAGCACAGGGAGCTCCTACGAGCAGTACTTC
>TRBV11-2|TRBJ2-7|few|NA
CASSLYYEQYF
TGTGCCAGCAGCCTATACTACGAGCAGTACTTC
>TRBV6-1|TRBJ1-6|many|TRBD1
CASKGQTASPLHF
TGTGCCAGCAAGGGACAGACGGCATCACCCCTCCACTTT
>TRBV30|TRBJ2-3|many|TRBD2
CAWSVKAGGPRDTQYF
TGTGCCTGGAGTGTAAAGGCGGGAGGACCTAGGGATACGCAGTATTTT
>TRBV6-6|TRBJ2-7|few|NA
CASHRGNSYEQYF
TGTGCCAGCCACCGGGGAAACTCCTACGAGCAGTACTTC
>TRBV3-1|TRBJ2-7|NA|TRBD2
CASSQVAGPRYEQYF
TGTGCCAGCAGCCAAGTAGCGGGGCCTCGCTACGAGCAGTACTTC
>TRBV18|TRBJ2-1|many|NA
CASSPLKSESNEQFF
TGTGCCAGCTCACCATTAAAGTCGGAGAGCAATGAGCAGTTCTTC
>TRBV20-1|TRBJ2-5|many|NA
CSPRDTGGVQETQYF
TGCAGTCCCCGGGACACCGGAGGAGTTCAGGAGACCCAGTACTTC
>TRBV7-9|TRBJ1-1|few|NA
CASSPQTVNTEAFF
TGTGCCAGCAGCCCACAGACAGTGAACACTGAAGCTTTCTTT
>TRBV19|TRBJ2-7|many|NA
CASSSPGEKGYEQYF
TGTGCCAGTAGTTCCCCGGGGGAGAAGGGCTACGAGCAGTACTTC
>TRBV5-1|TRBJ1-1|many|NA
CASSLDSTTEAFF
TGCGCCAGCAGCTTGGACAGTACCACTGAAGCTTTCTTT
>TRBV5-1|TRBJ2-7|many|NA
CASSLRSGTAHEQYF
TGCGCCAGCAGCTTGAGGTCAGGGACTGCCCACGAGCAGTACTTC
>TRBV19|TRBJ2-7|many|TRBD1
CASSLIGTGWRHEQYF
TGTGCCAGTAGTCTCATCGGGACAGGGTGGCGCCACGAGCAGTACTTC
>TRBV29-1|TRBJ2-5|few|TRBD2
CSVVWEGVTQYF
TGCAGCGTTGTGTGGGAGGGCGTGACCCAGTACTTC
>TRBV18|TRBJ2-7|many|TRBD2
CASSPGRDQEQYF
TGTGCCAGCTCACCCGGGAGGGATCAAGAGCAGTACTTC
>TRBV5-1|TRBJ2-2|many|TRBD1
CASSQGQGLTGELFF
TGCGCCAGCAGTCAAGGACAGGGGCTCACCGGGGAGCTGTTTTTT
>TRBV12-3/TRBV12-4|TRBJ2-7|many|TRBD2
CASSLTGTSPYEQYF
TGTGCCAGCAGTTTGACCGGGACTAGCCCCTACGAGCAGTACTTC
>TRBV9|TRBJ2-7|many|TRBD2
CASNSSGGLPHSSRSSYEQYF
TGTGCCAGCAACTCGTCGGGAGGACTCCCGCACTCCTCCCGCAGCTCCTACGAGCAGTACTTC
>TRBV4-2|TRBJ2-1|many|NA
CASSQDAGNSYNEQFF
TGTGCCAGCAGCCAAGACGCGGGCAATTCCTACAATGAGCAGTTCTTC
>TRBV20-1|TRBJ1-4|many|TRBD1
CSAMGTGKLFF
TGCAGTGCTATGGGGACAGGAAAACTGTTTTTT
>TRBV7-2|TRBJ1-4|NA|TRBD1
CASSFTGVEKLFF
TGTGCCAGCAGCTTTACAGGGGTTGAAAAACTGTTTTTT
>TRBV18|TRBJ1-5|many|NA
CASSGGKDQPQHF
TGTGCCAGCTCAGGCGGGAAAGATCAGCCCCAGCATTTT
>TRBV4-2|TRBJ2-3|few|NA
CASSQDQLAWTDTQYF
TGTGCCAGCAGCCAAGATCAACTAGCCTGGACAGATACGCAGTATTTT
>TRBV4-2|TRBJ2-7|few|NA
CASSQGENSYEQYF
TGTGCCAGCAGCCAAGGTGAAAACTCCTACGAGCAGTACTTC
>TRBV15|TRBJ2-3|few|NA
CATSPVGQANTDTQYF
TGTGCCACCAGCCCCGTGGGGCAGGCCAACACAGATACGCAGTATTTT
>TRBV7-2|TRBJ2-1|many|NA
CASSLGSATPSNEQFF
TGTGCCAGCAGCCTAGGGAGCGCAACGCCGTCCAATGAGCAGTTCTTC
>TRBV7-9|TRBJ1-2|many|NA
CASSAGSNGYTF
TGTGCCAGCAGCGCAGGGAGTAATGGCTACACCTTC
>TRBV7-2|TRBJ2-5|many|TRBD1
CASSPRMTGVETQYF
TGTGCCAGCAGCCCGCGAATGACAGGGGTAGAGACCCAGTACTTC
>TRBV28|TRBJ1-2|many|TRBD1
CASSSSGGSYGYTF
TGTGCCAGCAGTTCCTCAGGGGGCTCCTATGGCTACACCTTC
>TRBV6-5|TRBJ2-2|many|TRBD2
CASSWRLAGGTGELFF
TGTGCCAGCAGTTGGCGACTAGCGGGAGGAACCGGGGAGCTGTTTTTT
>TRBV28|TRBJ2-4|many|TRBD1
CASSLWGQGLGAKNIQYF
TGTGCCAGCAGTTTATGGGGACAGGGGCTCGGGGCCAAAAACATTCAGTACTTC
>TRBV7-3|TRBJ2-7|NA|NA
CASSLNPTGGEEQYF
TGTGCCAGCAGCTTAAACCCGACCGGGGGTGAGGAGCAGTACTTC
>TRBV7-2|TRBJ2-2|many|NA
CASSFAGYANTGELFF
TGTGCCAGCAGCTTTGCGGGCTACGCGAACACCGGGGAGCTGTTTTTT
>TRBV4-1|TRBJ2-3|NA|TRBD1
CASSQADRVASTQYF
TGCGCCAGCAGCCAGGCCGACAGGGTGGCGAGTACGCAGTATTTT
>TRBV19|TRBJ1-2|few|NA
CASSVGHPMYGYTF
TGTGCCAGTAGTGTGGGACATCCGATGTATGGCTACACCTTC
>TRBV12-3/TRBV12-4|TRBJ1-6|many|TRBD1
CASRQGVRNSPLHF
TGTGCCAGCAGGCAGGGGGTTCGGAATTCACCCCTCCACTTT
>TRBV11-3|TRBJ2-3|NA|TRBD1
CASSLVWGQVPDTQYF
TGTGCCAGCAGCTTAGTTTGGGGACAGGTCCCAGATACGCAGTATTTT
>TRBV7-2|TRBJ1-1|NA|NA
CASSLAFTEAFF
TGTGCCAGCAGCTTAGCCTTCACTGAAGCTTTCTTT
>TRBV20-1|TRBJ1-1|NA|NA
CSARSAGDHTEAFF
TGCAGTGCTAGAAGTGCAGGGGATCACACTGAAGCTTTCTTT
>TRBV6-6|TRBJ2-1|many|NA
CASSYSTIGVEQFF
TGTGCCAGCAGTTACTCGACCATAGGGGTTGAGCAGTTCTTC
>TRBV7-2|TRBJ1-2|many|TRBD1
CASSTTGNYGYTF
TGTGCCAGCAGCACGACAGGGAACTATGGCTACACCTTC
>TRBV15|TRBJ1-2|many|NA
CATSSSWTATGGDYGYTF
TGTGCCACCAGCAGCTCGTGGACAGCCACGGGTGGGGACTATGGCTACACCTTC
>TRBV12-3/TRBV12-4|TRBJ1-1|few|NA
CASSATRAAFF
TGTGCCAGCAGTGCAACCCGCGCGGCTTTCTTT
>TRBV7-9|TRBJ2-7|many|TRBD2
CASSLATSAAGYEQYF
TGTGCCAGCAGCTTAGCGACTAGCGCGGCTGGGTACGAGCAGTACTTC